The subject of this entry is one T cell receptor beta chain. This sample is part of a study of control samples from healthy donors and cancer patients. Germline V gene lookup returns CDR1 LNHDA and CDR2 SQIVND (reference sequence). V dropped 6 bases and J dropped 0 bases, with 5 bases sitting between them. CDR3 size: 13 residues. The method was immunoSEQ multiplex PCR; TCRdb's version includes in-frame clones alone and lacks a portion of them. The table shows more than 80,000 clones, with approximately 93% occurring only once. The material sequenced was blood. This TCR was recovered from a man younger than 35 in good health. The gene calls are TRBV19 and TRBJ1-4, with D unclear. The CDR3, as DNA: TGTGCCAGTAGGGGTGCAACTAATGAAAAACTGTTTTTT. This sequence encodes CASRGATNEKLFF.